The 13 T cell receptor beta chains below were found in one sample sequenced in a study of cytomegalovirus exposure and HLA in healthy donors. The PCR had 60 Vbeta and 13 Jbeta primers. The table came from immunoSEQ multiplex PCR; TCRdb's copy has only in-frame clones and leaves some out. In the table there are about 150,000 clones, about three quarters of which are singletons. The specimen was PBMCs. Source of these receptors: a man aged 18 to 30 in good health and CMV-seronegative.

This chain's CDR3 is CASMGSSAYNEQFF. For the CDR3, the DNA is TGTGCCAGCATGGGGAGTAGCGCGTACAATGAGCAGTTCTTC. The chain combines TRBV6-6 with TRBJ2-1; possible D gene TRBD2, 5 bases. V lost 7 bases and J 4 bases, leaving 14 bases between the germline ends. The CDR3 consists of 14 residues. Germline values: CDR1 MNHNY, CDR2 SVGAGI (reference sequence).

This clone was found a few times. V is TRBV7-2 and J is TRBJ1-2; maybe TRBD1 (6 bases). Per germline, CDR1 SGHTA and CDR2 FQGNSA. The CDR3 totals 14 residues. Trimming removed 3 bases at V and 6 bases at J, with 14 bases between. Written as DNA, the CDR3 is TGTGCCAGCAGCTTGTCGCAGGGGACACATGGCTACACCTTC. It encodes CASSLSQGTHGYTF.

V and J are TRBV18 and TRBJ1-1, with D perhaps matching TRBD1 (5 bases). Per the germline V gene, CDR1 is KGHSH and CDR2 is LQKENI. V was shortened by 3 bases and J by 6 bases, with 14 bases between the two germline ends. CDR3 size: 14 residues. The CDR3 DNA sequence: TGTGCCAGCTCACCCAACGGGGGTGGCCCTGAAGCTTTCTTT. This gives the protein CASSPNGGGPEAFF.

The V call is TRBV6-1, the J call TRBJ1-2; a weak D match, TRBD1 (6 bases). CDR3 length: 14 amino acids. Germline loops: CDR1 MNHNS, CDR2 SASEGT. The V and J ends lost 1 base and 8 bases respectively, with 14 bases between them. CDR3 region: CASSEDPTGKGYTF. The CDR3 DNA reads as TGTGCCAGCAGTGAAGATCCGACAGGAAAAGGCTACACCTTC.

The chain is built from TRBV2 and TRBJ2-7; 9 bases map to TRBD2. J lost 4 bases, V lost 1 base, and 5 bases had no gene match. CDR3 length equals 15 residues. CDR1 and CDR2 from the germline V gene are SNHLY and FYNNEI. CDR3: CASSEVASGAYEQYF. For the CDR3, the DNA is TGTGCCAGCAGTGAAGTCGCTAGCGGGGCATACGAGCAGTACTTC.

The genes are TRBV7-2 and TRBJ2-7; 7 nucleotides line up with TRBD2. CDR3 length: 16 amino acids. The V gene end was trimmed by 2 bases and the J gene end by 2 bases; junction bases not matched to a gene: 9. Germline CDR1 and CDR2: SGHTA and FQGNSA. The chain's CDR3 is CASSLLGGRGPYEQYF. DNA for the CDR3: TGTGCCAGCAGCTTACTGGGCGGGAGAGGGCCCTACGAGCAGTACTTC. The variable domain in full, completed from reference TRBV7-2 and TRBJ2-7, reads GAGVSQSPSNKVTEKGKDVELRCDPISGHTALYWYRQSLGQGLEFLIYFQGNSAPDKSGLPSDRFSAERTGGSVSTLTIQRTQQEDSAVYLCASSLLGGRGPYEQYFGPGTRLTVT.

The gene calls are TRBV19 and TRBJ2-1; D not resolved. The germline V gene has CDR1 LNHDA and CDR2 SQIVND (reference sequence). There are 14 residues in the CDR3. V dropped 7 bases and J dropped 1 base, with 11 bases sitting between them. This CDR3 reads CASTSLRSYNEQFF. The CDR3 coding sequence is TGTGCCAGTACCTCCCTGAGGTCCTACAATGAGCAGTTCTTC.

J is TRBJ2-7 and V is TRBV28; TRBD2 matches at 11 bases. Germline assignment: CDR1 MDHEN and CDR2 SYDVKM. This CDR3 has 15 residues. J lost 0 bases, V lost 6 bases, and 4 bases had no gene match. The CDR3 coding sequence is TGTGCCAGCAGATCTACTAGCGGGGGCTCCTACGAGCAGTACTTC. Its translation is CASRSTSGGSYEQYF. The whole variable domain, remainder taken from reference TRBV28 and TRBJ2-7, is DVKVTQSSRYLVKRTGEKVFLECVQDMDHENMFWYRQDPGLGLRLIYFSYDVKMKEKGDIPEGYSVSREKKERFSLILESASTNQTSMYLCASRSTSGGSYEQYFGPGTRLTVT.

A word on this clone: Other DNA sequences within the sample encode an identical CDR3. The genes are TRBV28 and TRBJ1-2; no reliable D call. The germline CDR1 and CDR2 sequences are MDHEN and SYDVKM. This CDR3 is built from 12 residues. V lost 2 bases, J lost 7 bases, and 8 bases lay in between. CDR3: CASSLESFGYTF. The DNA of the CDR3 is TGTGCCAGCAGTTTAGAGTCTTTTGGCTACACCTTC.

The gene calls are TRBV6-1 and TRBJ2-1, with 9 bases matching TRBD2. This CDR3 has 15 amino acids. The germline V gene has CDR1 MNHNS and CDR2 SASEGT. The J segment lost 8 bases and the V segment lost 7 bases, leaving 12 bases of the junction unmatched. CDR3: CASNLGGSGGYEQFF. The CDR3 nucleotides read TGTGCCAGCAACCTCGGGGGTAGCGGGGGCTATGAGCAGTTCTTC.

V gene TRBV7-8 combines with J gene TRBJ2-1; D is unclear. Germline CDR1 SGHVS, CDR2 FQNEAQ. The CDR3 runs to 17 residues. The V and J ends lost 3 bases and 2 bases respectively, with 17 bases between them. The CDR3 sequence is CASSFRRLPTTYNEQFF. DNA for the CDR3: TGTGCCAGCAGCTTTCGCCGACTTCCAACAACCTACAATGAGCAGTTCTTC.

The gene calls are TRBV7-6 and TRBJ2-3; TRBD2 agrees at 9 bases. The CDR3 contains 16 residues. The V gene end was trimmed by 4 bases and the J gene end by 10 bases; junction bases not matched to a gene: 15. From germline, CDR1 is SGHVS and CDR2 FNYEAQ. The CDR3 DNA sequence: TGTGCCAGCAGCTCCCAGACTAGCGGAGGGCCTGGAGCGCAGTATTTT. It translates to CASSSQTSGGPGAQYF.

This clone was found once. This chain uses TRBV11-2 with TRBJ2-5; tentative D call: TRBD1 (5 bases). The CDR3 is 15 amino acids. The V gene lost 1 base and the J gene lost 2 bases, with 11 bases spanning the gap. Germline V gene sequence: CDR1 SGHAT, CDR2 FQNNGV. CDR3 in DNA: TGTGCCAGCAGCTTAGGGGGCAACCCGCAAGAGACCCAGTACTTC. It encodes CASSLGGNPQETQYF.